This TCR beta chain was recovered during a study of shared clonotypes between healthy human individuals. Background on the study: Aged between 18 and 49, the donors were a couple of women and three men.

Points on this clone: Its specificity is not known.

Measured with immunoSEQ multiplex PCR; TCRdb has only the in-frame clones, and not every one. The sample yields more than 150,000 clones, about 68% seen once. The CDR3 extends over 16 amino acids. Germline V gene sequence: CDR1 SGHDT, CDR2 YYEEEE. The V end lost 3 bases, the J end lost 5 bases, and 17 bases lay between the germline ends. Overall study findings and caveats: The study found lower generation probabilities in non-shared clonotypes than in those shared by all four donors. The study drew on few donors, limiting represented genetic and exposure-history diversity.

V gene TRBV5-6 combines with J gene TRBJ2-2, with D tentatively TRBD2 (5 bases). Sequences were obtained from memory CD4+ T cells sorted from blood. Noted subset: CD45RA-negative fraction. This TCR derives from a man aged 25-45 years in good health. CDR3 in amino acids: CASSSVLGSGTGELFF. The CDR3 DNA is TGTGCCAGCAGCTCCGTACTAGGGTCGGGGACCGGGGAGCTGTTTTTT.